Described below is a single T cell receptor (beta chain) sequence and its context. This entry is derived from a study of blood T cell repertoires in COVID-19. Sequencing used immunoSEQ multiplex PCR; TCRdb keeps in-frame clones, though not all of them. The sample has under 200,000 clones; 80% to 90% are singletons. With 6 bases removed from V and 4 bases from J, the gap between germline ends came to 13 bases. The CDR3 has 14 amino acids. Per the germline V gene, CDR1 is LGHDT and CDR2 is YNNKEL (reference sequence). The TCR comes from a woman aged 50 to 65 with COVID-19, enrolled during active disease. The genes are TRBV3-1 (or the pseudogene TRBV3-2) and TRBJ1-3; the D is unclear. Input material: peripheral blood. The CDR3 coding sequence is TGTGCCAGCAGTGGAGGCGGCTGGGGAAACACCATATATTTT. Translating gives CASSGGGWGNTIYF.